This TCR beta chain was observed in a study of T cell repertoires in cytomegalovirus infection. General study findings and limits: Clonotypes of TCR beta that were HLA-C-restricted and CMV-specific dominated the ex vivo response. There were carriers of CMV plus the relevant HLA, and cumulative public TCR beta family frequency identified them.

Trimming cost V 5 bases and J 2 bases, with 19 bases left between them. This CDR3 has 17 amino acids. Looked up from germline, CDR1 is SEHNR and CDR2 is FQNEAQ (reference sequence). TCRdb passed the reads through MiXCR, listing each CDR3 protein once. The sample carries about 680,000 distinct CDR3 sequences, roughly 26% recorded once. Points on this clonotype: What it binds is not known.

The chain has TRBV7-9 and TRBJ2-1, with D possibly matching TRBD2 (5 bases). The clonotype originates from a human donor in good health (CMV status not recorded). Some clones in this sample may be carry-over from other donors' samples. Sequences were obtained from CD8+ T cells from PBMCs. The CDR3 reads CASSAREKNGPYNEQFF. The CDR3 bases are TGTGCCAGCAGCGCCCGGGAAAAAAACGGCCCCTACAATGAGCAGTTCTTC.